This TCR beta chain was identified in a study of response to subunit inactivated influenza vaccine. Findings of the study overall: The authors suggested that every seasonal influenza vaccination recruits few new T cells.

TCRdb recomputed calls from the RT-PCR reads with MiXCR, one row per CDR3 protein. The sample contains about 520,000 distinct CDR3 sequences, 25% of which appear only once. For this clonotype: Its specificity is unknown.

This CDR3 is 17 amino acids long. The V segment lost 5 bases and the J segment 4 bases; nucleotides outside the gene matches: 14. In germline, CDR1 is MDHEN, CDR2 SYDVKM. The source material was CD4+ T cells sorted from PBMCs, sampled around 5 days after vaccination. The sequence was obtained from a man aged 45 to 65 who received an inactivated influenza vaccine. This rearrangement joins TRBV28 to TRBJ2-5, with 9 bases matching TRBD1. CDR3 sequence reads: CASSPSGTGKTVETQYF. CDR3 DNA: TGTGCCAGCAGTCCCTCCGGGACAGGGAAGACGGTAGAGACCCAGTACTTC.